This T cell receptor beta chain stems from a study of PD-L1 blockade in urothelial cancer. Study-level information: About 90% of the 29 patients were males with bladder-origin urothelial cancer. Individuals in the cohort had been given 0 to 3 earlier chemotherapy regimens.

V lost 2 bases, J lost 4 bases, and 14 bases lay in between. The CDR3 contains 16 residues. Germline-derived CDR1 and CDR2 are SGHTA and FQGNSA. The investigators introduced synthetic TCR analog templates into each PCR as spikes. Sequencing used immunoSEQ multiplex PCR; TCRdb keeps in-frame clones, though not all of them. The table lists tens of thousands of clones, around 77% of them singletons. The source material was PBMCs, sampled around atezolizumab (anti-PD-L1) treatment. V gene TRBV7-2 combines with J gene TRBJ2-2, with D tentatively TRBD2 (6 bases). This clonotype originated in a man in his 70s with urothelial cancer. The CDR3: CASSLMGRGRTGELFF. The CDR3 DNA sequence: TGTGCCAGCAGCTTAATGGGGCGGGGTCGCACCGGGGAGCTGTTTTTT. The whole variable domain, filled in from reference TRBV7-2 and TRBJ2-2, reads GAGVSQSPSNKVTEKGKDVELRCDPISGHTALYWYRQSLGQGLEFLIYFQGNSAPDKSGLPSDRFSAERTGGSVSTLTIQRTQQEDSAVYLCASSLMGRGRTGELFFGEGSRLTVL.